This TCR beta chain comes out of a study of blood T cell repertoires in COVID-19. Study-wide background: Samples came from the United States, Italy and Spain, spanning acute and convalescent COVID-19.

This clone was detected a few times. This table comes from immunoSEQ multiplex PCR, and its TCRdb copy is limited to in-frame clones, with some not included. The repertoire has 150,000 to 200,000 clones, around 81% of them found once; the top ten carry more than 9.5%. Looked up from germline, CDR1 is SNHLY and CDR2 is FYNNEI. The V end was cut by 8 bases, the J end by 0 bases, with 17 bases between. The CDR3 has 16 residues. The sequenced sample was peripheral blood. The chain employs TRBV2 and TRBJ2-1; D may be TRBD2 (6 bases). The receptor's source is a woman in her thirties or forties with COVID-19, enrolled during active disease. CDR3 coding DNA: TGTGCCAGCGCTGTAGCGGCCCTGAGCTCCTACAATGAGCAGTTCTTC. It codes for CASAVAALSSYNEQFF.